The 2 T cell receptor beta chains listed next were all sequenced from one sample in a study of blood T cell repertoires in COVID-19. Libraries were prepared by immunoSEQ multiplex PCR; TCRdb keeps only in-frame clonotypes and omits some of them. Among 27,000 or so clones listed, 65% to 90% were seen once. Sequences were obtained from peripheral blood. The receptor source for this set is a man between 65 and 79 years old with active COVID-19.

This chain joins TRBV7-9 and TRBJ2-2; 8 nucleotides agree with TRBD2. Germline V CDR1 and CDR2: SEHNR, FQNEAQ (reference sequence). J lost 6 bases, V lost 4 bases, and 7 bases had no gene match. This CDR3 spans 15 amino acids. CDR3 sequence reads: CASSYGLAGSGELFF. DNA of the CDR3: TGTGCCAGCAGCTACGGACTAGCAGGCTCCGGGGAGCTGTTTTTT.

The chain has TRBV28 and TRBJ1-5; D remains unclear. This CDR3 contains 15 residues. The germline V and J ends were trimmed by 6 bases and 4 bases, with 16 bases remaining between them. Germline CDR1 MDHEN, CDR2 SYDVKM. In DNA form, the CDR3 reads TGTGCCAGCAGCTCCAAGTCCGGGTTAAATCAGCCCCAGCATTTT. It encodes CASSSKSGLNQPQHF.